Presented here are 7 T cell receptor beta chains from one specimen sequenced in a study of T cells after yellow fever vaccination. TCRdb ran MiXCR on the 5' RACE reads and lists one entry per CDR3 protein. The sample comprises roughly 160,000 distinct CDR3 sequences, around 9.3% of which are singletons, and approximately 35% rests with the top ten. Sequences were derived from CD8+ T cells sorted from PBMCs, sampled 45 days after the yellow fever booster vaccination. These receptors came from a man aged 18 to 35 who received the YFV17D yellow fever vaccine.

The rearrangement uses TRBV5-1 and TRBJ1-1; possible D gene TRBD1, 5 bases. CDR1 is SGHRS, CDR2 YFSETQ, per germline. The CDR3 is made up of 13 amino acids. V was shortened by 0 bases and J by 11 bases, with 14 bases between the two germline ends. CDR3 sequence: CASSLARGGFAFF. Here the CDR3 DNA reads TGCGCCAGCAGCTTGGCTCGGGGGGGATTCGCTTTCTTT.

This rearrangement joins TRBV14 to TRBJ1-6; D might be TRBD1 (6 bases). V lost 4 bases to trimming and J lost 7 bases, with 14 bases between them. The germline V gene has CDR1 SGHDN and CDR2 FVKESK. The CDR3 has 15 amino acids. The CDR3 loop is CASSLLDSSNSPLHF. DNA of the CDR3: TGTGCCAGCAGCCTCTTGGACAGTTCCAATTCACCCCTCCACTTT.

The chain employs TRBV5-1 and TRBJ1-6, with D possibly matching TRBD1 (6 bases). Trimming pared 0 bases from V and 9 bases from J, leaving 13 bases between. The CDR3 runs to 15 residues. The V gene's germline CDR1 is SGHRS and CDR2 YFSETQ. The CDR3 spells CASSLVGGAGSPLHF. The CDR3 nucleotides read TGCGCCAGCAGCTTGGTAGGGGGGGCAGGTTCACCCCTCCACTTT. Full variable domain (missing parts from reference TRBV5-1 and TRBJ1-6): KAGVTQTPRYLIKTRGQQVTLSCSPISGHRSVSWYQQTPGQGLQFLFEYFSETQRNKGNFPGRFSGRQFSNSRSEMNVSTLELGDSALYLCASSLVGGAGSPLHFGNGTRLTVT.

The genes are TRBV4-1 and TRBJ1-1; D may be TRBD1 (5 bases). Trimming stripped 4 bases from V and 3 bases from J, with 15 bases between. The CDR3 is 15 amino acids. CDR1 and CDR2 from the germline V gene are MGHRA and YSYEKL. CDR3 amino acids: CASSPVVLGDTEAFF. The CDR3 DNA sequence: TGCGCCAGCAGCCCCGTGGTCCTGGGGGACACTGAAGCTTTCTTT.

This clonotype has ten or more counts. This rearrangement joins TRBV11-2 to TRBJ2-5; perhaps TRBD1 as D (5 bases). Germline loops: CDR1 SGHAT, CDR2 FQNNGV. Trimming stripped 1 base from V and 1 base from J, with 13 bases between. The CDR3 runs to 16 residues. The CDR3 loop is CASSLVAGRRQETQYF. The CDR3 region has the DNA TGTGCCAGCAGCTTAGTGGCAGGGCGGCGCCAAGAGACCCAGTACTTC.

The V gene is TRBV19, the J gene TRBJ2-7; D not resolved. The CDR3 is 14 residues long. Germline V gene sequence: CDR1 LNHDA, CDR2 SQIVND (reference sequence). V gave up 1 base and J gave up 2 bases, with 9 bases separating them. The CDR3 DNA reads TGTGCCAGTAGTATAGCCCATGATACCTACGAGCAGTACTTC. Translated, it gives CASSIAHDTYEQYF.

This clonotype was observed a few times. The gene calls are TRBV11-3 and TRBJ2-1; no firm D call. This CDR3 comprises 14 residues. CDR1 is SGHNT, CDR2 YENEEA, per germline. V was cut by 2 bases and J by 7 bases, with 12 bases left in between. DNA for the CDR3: TGTGCCAGCAGCTTAACCCTAGAAGGGAATGAGCAGTTCTTC. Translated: CASSLTLEGNEQFF.